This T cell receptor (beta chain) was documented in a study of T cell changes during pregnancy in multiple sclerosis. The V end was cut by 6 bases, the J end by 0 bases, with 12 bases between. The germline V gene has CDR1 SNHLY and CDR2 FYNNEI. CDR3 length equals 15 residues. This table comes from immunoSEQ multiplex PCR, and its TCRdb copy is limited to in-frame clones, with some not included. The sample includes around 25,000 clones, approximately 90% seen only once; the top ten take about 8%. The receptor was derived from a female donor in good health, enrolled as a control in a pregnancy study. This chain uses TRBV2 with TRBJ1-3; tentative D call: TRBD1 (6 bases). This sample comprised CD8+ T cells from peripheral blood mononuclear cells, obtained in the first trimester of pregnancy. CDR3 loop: CASRLDSSSGNTIYF. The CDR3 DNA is TGTGCCAGCAGGCTGGACAGTAGCTCTGGAAACACCATATATTTT. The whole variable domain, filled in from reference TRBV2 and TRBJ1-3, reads EPEVTQTPSHQVTQMGQEVILRCVPISNHLYFYWYRQILGQKVEFLVSFYNNEISEKSEIFDDQFSVERPDGSNFTLKIRSTKLEDSAMYFCASRLDSSSGNTIYFGEGSWLTVV.